The 14 T cell receptor beta chains presented below share a single source sample, sequenced in a study of blood T cell repertoires in COVID-19. Assay used: immunoSEQ multiplex PCR; TCRdb lists only in-frame clones, some missing. The table lists 200,000 to 300,000 clones, more than 70% of them singletons. Sequencing was done on a sample of peripheral blood. Receptors were obtained from a woman aged 50 to 60 with acute or convalescent COVID-19.

The chain is built from TRBV5-1 and TRBJ1-2; D gene uncertain. CDR1 is SGHRS and CDR2 is YFSETQ in the germline V gene. The CDR3 loop spans 14 amino acids. The germline V and J ends were trimmed by 4 bases and 3 bases, with 13 bases remaining between them. Written as DNA, the CDR3 is TGCGCCAGCAGCCTAGAACGGGTAGACTATGGCTACACCTTC. Encoded protein: CASSLERVDYGYTF.

The chain has TRBV18 and TRBJ2-7; D might be TRBD1 (8 bases). Germline CDR1 KGHSH, CDR2 LQKENI. V was pared by 5 bases and J by 5 bases, with 13 bases between. The CDR3 length is 13 residues. The CDR3 reads CASSNRGRDEQYF. For the CDR3, the DNA is TGTGCCAGCTCAAACAGGGGGAGGGACGAGCAGTACTTC.

V gene TRBV18 combines with J gene TRBJ2-1, with 7 bases matching TRBD1. The junction had 4 bases not matched to a gene; V was cut back by 0 bases and J by 5 bases. Germline CDR1 KGHSH, CDR2 LQKENI. The CDR3 consists of 15 residues. DNA for the CDR3: TGTGCCAGCTCACCACCGGCGACAGGGCACAATGAGCAGTTCTTC. It codes for CASSPPATGHNEQFF.

The chain combines TRBV19 with TRBJ1-5, with a tentative D call TRBD1 (6 bases). The CDR3 has 16 amino acids. Trimming cost V 1 base and J 4 bases, with 14 bases left between them. The germline CDR1 and CDR2 sequences are LNHDA and SQIVND (reference sequence). The DNA of the CDR3 is TGTGCCAGTAGTATAGTTGGGGGCCTAAGTAATCAGCCCCAGCATTTT. This sequence encodes CASSIVGGLSNQPQHF.

This chain uses TRBV9 with TRBJ1-2, with 9 bases matching TRBD1. Looked up from germline, CDR1 is SGDLS and CDR2 is YYNGEE. CDR3 length: 15 residues. The trim removed 2 bases at V and 2 bases at J, leaving 4 bases unmatched. The CDR3 sequence: CASSVVDRGNYGYTF. The CDR3 DNA sequence: TGTGCCAGCAGCGTCGTGGACAGGGGAAACTATGGCTACACCTTC.

V usage is TRBV5-1 and J usage is TRBJ2-2, with TRBD1 matching 10 bases. The CDR3 contains 19 residues. The junction had 14 bases not matched to a gene; V was cut back by 6 bases and J by 0 bases. The germline V gene encodes CDR1 SGHRS and CDR2 YFSETQ. The CDR3 bases are TGCGCCAGCACCCCCCTAGGCCCCGGACAGGGGGCGAACACCGGGGAGCTGTTTTTT. Translation: CASTPLGPGQGANTGELFF.

The J gene is TRBJ1-4, the V gene TRBV21-1; the table calls TRBD1, which could not be checked here. TRBV21-1 is noted as a pseudogene. The CDR3 is made up of 15 amino acids. The CDR3 sequence: CASSTTGGQNEKLFF. The CDR3 DNA follows: TGTGCCAGCAGCACAACAGGGGGCCAGAATGAAAAACTGTTTTTT.

This clone has just a few counts. The gene calls are TRBV6-5 and TRBJ1-5; D is possibly TRBD1 (5 bases). The CDR3 contains 12 residues. Germline V gene data show CDR1 as MNHEY and CDR2 as SVGAGI. The CDR3 sequence: CSTGGVGQPQHF. The CDR3 DNA sequence: TGTTCAACGGGGGGGGTGGGTCAGCCCCAGCATTTT.

The chain employs TRBV3-1 (or the pseudogene TRBV3-2) and TRBJ1-1, with a possible D match to TRBD1 (5 bases). Trimming stripped 3 bases from V and 3 bases from J, with 8 bases between. This CDR3 spans 13 amino acids. From germline, CDR1 is LGHDT and CDR2 YNNKEL (reference sequence). The CDR3 DNA reads TGTGCCAGCAGCCATACGGGGGACACTGAAGCTTTCTTT. Translation: CASSHTGDTEAFF.

This sequence joins TRBV3-1 (or the pseudogene TRBV3-2) and TRBJ2-3; D is possibly TRBD1 (6 bases). The CDR3 has 14 residues. Germline CDR1 and CDR2: LGHDT and YNNKEL (reference sequence). The V gene lost 7 bases and the J gene lost 4 bases, with 15 bases spanning the gap. This chain's CDR3 is CASNPGAGPDTQYF. The CDR3 nucleotides read TGTGCCAGCAACCCAGGGGCAGGCCCAGATACGCAGTATTTT.

V is TRBV18 and J is TRBJ2-1; TRBD1 matches at 12 bases. Per the germline V gene, CDR1 is KGHSH and CDR2 is LQKENI. The CDR3 is 19 amino acids. Trimming cost V 3 bases and J 1 base; bases outside gene matches: 10. The CDR3 region has the DNA TGTGCCAGCTCACCCCGTCCCGGGACAGGGGGCGCTTCCTACAATGAGCAGTTCTTC. Translation gives CASSPRPGTGGASYNEQFF.

V and J are TRBV11-3 and TRBJ1-5, with 10 bases matching TRBD1. Germline CDR1 reads SGHNT; CDR2 reads YENEEA. V trimming: 0 bases; J trimming: 3 bases; junction bases outside the gene matches: 11. This CDR3 spans 19 amino acids. The CDR3 loop reads CASSLERQGAQGVNQPQHF. DNA of the CDR3: TGTGCCAGCAGCTTAGAGAGACAGGGGGCTCAAGGGGTCAATCAGCCCCAGCATTTT.

The chain is built from TRBV27 and TRBJ2-1; possibly TRBD2 for D (6 bases). The V gene lost 8 bases and the J gene lost 0 bases, with 8 bases spanning the gap. The V gene's germline CDR1 is MNHEY and CDR2 SMNVEV (reference sequence). The CDR3 length is 13 residues. In DNA, the CDR3 is TGTGCCAGCCGACTAGACTCCTACAATGAGCAGTTCTTC. Residues: CASRLDSYNEQFF.

This sequence joins TRBV4-1 and TRBJ1-1; no reliable D call. This CDR3 comprises 14 residues. Trimming removed 0 bases from V and 3 bases from J, with 8 bases in between. The germline CDR1 and CDR2 sequences are MGHRA and YSYEKL. The CDR3 is CASSQDRVYTEAFF. Here the CDR3 DNA reads TGCGCCAGCAGCCAAGATCGGGTGTACACTGAAGCTTTCTTT.